Below, 23 T cell receptor beta chains from the same sample are listed, as sequenced in a study of T cell responses to AZD1222 COVID-19 vaccine. Profiling relied on immunoSEQ multiplex PCR, and the TCRdb table lists in-frame clones only, not all of them. The sample lists 150,000 or so clones; roughly nine tenths were seen once. Sequenced here: peripheral blood, sampled on day 0 of AZD1222 vaccination. Receptors were obtained from an adult in good health.

The gene calls are TRBV6-6 and TRBJ1-1; D not certain. The germline V gene has CDR1 MNHNY and CDR2 SVGAGI (reference sequence). V dropped 5 bases and J dropped 4 bases, with 11 bases sitting between them. The CDR3 contains 13 residues. The CDR3 loop reads CASSPRVATEAFF. CDR3 sequence (DNA): TGTGCCAGCAGTCCACGGGTGGCCACTGAAGCTTTCTTT.

This clone was counted a few times. V is TRBV12-3 or TRBV12-4 and J is TRBJ2-7; TRBD1 matches at 7 bases. Germline trimming cut 6 bases from V and 4 bases from J; bases unmatched to any gene: 6. CDR3 length: 13 residues. CDR3 protein: CASSRNRGYEQYF. In DNA form, the CDR3 reads TGTGCCAGCAGCCGAAACAGGGGATACGAGCAGTACTTC.

The CDR3 DNA follows: TGTGCCAGCAGTTGGCCTACTAGCGGGGCGATAGTCCCCTACAATGAGCAGTTCTTC. The encoded protein is CASSWPTSGAIVPYNEQFF. The J gene is TRBJ2-1, the V gene TRBV6-2 or TRBV6-3, with TRBD2 identical over 10 bases. Germline CDR1 and CDR2: MNHEY and SVGEGT. This CDR3 has 19 residues. J lost 2 bases, V lost 4 bases, and 14 bases had no gene match.

The chain links TRBV10-2 to TRBJ2-1; TRBD2 aligns across 8 bases. The CDR3 runs 16 residues. V lost 2 bases to trimming and J lost 3 bases; unmatched junction nucleotides: 6. Germline CDR1 WSHSY, CDR2 SAAADI. CDR3 nucleotide sequence: TGCGCCAGCAGTGAGCAGGGCGGGGGGCTCTACAATGAGCAGTTCTTC. Its protein is CASSEQGGGLYNEQFF.

The genes are TRBV18 and TRBJ1-2; unclear D gene. The CDR3 is 14 amino acids. Trimming took off 4 bases at V and 1 base at J, with 10 bases between the two ends. CDR1 is KGHSH, CDR2 LQKENI, per germline. As DNA, the CDR3 is TGTGCCAGCTCACTAGACGGGGTTAACTATGGCTACACCTTC. This translates into CASSLDGVNYGYTF.

J is TRBJ1-4 and V is TRBV5-1; D ambiguous. The CDR3 runs 15 residues. Germline V gene lookup returns CDR1 SGHRS and CDR2 YFSETQ. Trimming removed 1 base from V and 4 bases from J, with 11 bases in between. Here the CDR3 DNA reads TGCGCCAGCAGCTTGAATCGGAGAGTTAATGAAAAACTGTTTTTT. This codes for CASSLNRRVNEKLFF.

The chain couples TRBV30 to TRBJ1-3, with D unresolved. The CDR3 is 13 amino acids. V was clipped by 4 bases and J by 4 bases, with 11 bases between them. The V gene's germline CDR1 is GTSNPN and CDR2 SVGIG (reference sequence). The CDR3 here is CAWTRETGNTIYF. CDR3 DNA sequence: TGTGCCTGGACTAGAGAGACAGGAAACACCATATATTTT.

The rearrangement joins TRBV6-2 or TRBV6-3 to TRBJ2-7; tentative D call: TRBD2 (5 bases). V lost 0 bases to trimming and J lost 0 bases, with 18 bases between them. Germline-derived CDR1 and CDR2 are MNHEY and SVGEGT. The CDR3 sequence is 18 residues long. This CDR3 is CASSYSISGLDPSYEQYF. The CDR3 nucleotides are TGTGCCAGCAGTTACTCGATCAGCGGCTTAGACCCCTCCTACGAGCAGTACTTC.

This chain uses TRBV6-5 with TRBJ2-5; TRBD1 agrees at 7 bases. Germline CDR1 reads MNHEY; CDR2 reads SVGAGI. The ends lost 5 bases at V and 1 base at J; junction bases unmatched: 4. The CDR3 runs to 14 residues. CDR3 coding DNA: TGTGCCAGCAGTCTCGACAGGGTCCAAGAGACCCAGTACTTC. Protein: CASSLDRVQETQYF.

The chain has TRBV19 and TRBJ1-2, with D perhaps TRBD1 (6 bases). V was pared by 6 bases and J by 4 bases, with 12 bases between. CDR3 length: 13 amino acids. Looked up from germline, CDR1 is LNHDA and CDR2 is SQIVND (reference sequence). CDR3 nucleotides: TGTGCCAGTAGAATGGACAGTTCCTATGGCTACACCTTC. This translates into CASRMDSSYGYTF.

This clone occurred a few times. The chain combines TRBV28 with TRBJ1-1, with unresolved D. Germline V gene lookup returns CDR1 MDHEN and CDR2 SYDVKM. The CDR3 sequence is 13 residues long. Trimming took 3 bases from V and 10 from J, leaving 15 bases between them. The CDR3 sequence: CASSLGSTQRAFF. CDR3 nucleotides: TGTGCCAGCAGTTTGGGGTCAACACAGAGAGCTTTCTTT. Combining the CDR3 with reference TRBV28 and TRBJ1-1 gives the whole variable domain DVKVTQSSRYLVKRTGEKVFLECVQDMDHENMFWYRQDPGLGLRLIYFSYDVKMKEKGDIPEGYSVSREKKERFSLILESASTNQTSMYLCASSLGSTQRAFFGQGTRLTVV.

The chain links TRBV5-1 to TRBJ1-5; D may be TRBD1 (6 bases). Looked up from germline, CDR1 is SGHRS and CDR2 is YFSETQ. The ends were cut back, 0 bases at V and 2 bases at J, with 9 bases in the middle. The CDR3 runs to 15 residues. This chain's CDR3 is CASSLEGGGNQPQHF. Written as DNA, the CDR3 is TGCGCCAGCAGCTTGGAGGGGGGAGGCAATCAGCCCCAGCATTTT.

This clone showed up just a few times. The CDR3 DNA reads TGTGCCAGCAGTTTATCGGTGGAGAGCTATGGCTACACCTTC. Amino acid sequence: CASSLSVESYGYTF. The chain is built from TRBV27 and TRBJ1-2; D not resolved. The CDR3 extends over 14 amino acids. Germline V CDR1 and CDR2: MNHEY, SMNVEV (reference sequence). V lost 0 bases to trimming and J lost 4 bases, with 9 bases between them.

The rearrangement links TRBV9 to TRBJ2-3, with no clear D. Trimming pared 4 bases from V and 6 bases from J, leaving 9 bases between. Germline values: CDR1 SGDLS, CDR2 YYNGEE. This CDR3 region has 12 residues. This CDR3 is CASSRAMDTQYF. The CDR3 DNA reads as TGTGCCAGCAGCCGGGCGATGGATACGCAGTATTTT.

The V call is TRBV19, the J call TRBJ2-3, with D tentatively TRBD1 or TRBD2 (6 bases each). CDR1 and CDR2 from the germline V gene are LNHDA and SQIVND (reference sequence). This CDR3 contains 13 residues. V shed 10 bases and J shed 1 base, with 12 bases lying between them. The CDR3: CAKGGLCTDTQYF. CDR3 nucleotides: TGTGCCAAAGGGGGACTCTGCACAGATACGCAGTATTTT. Combining the CDR3 with reference TRBV19 and TRBJ2-3 gives the whole variable domain DGGITQSPKYLFRKEGQNVTLSCEQNLNHDAMYWYRQDPGQGLRLIYYSQIVNDFQKGDIAEGYSVSREKKESFPLTVTSAQKNPTAFYLCAKGGLCTDTQYFGPGTRLTVL.

V usage is TRBV7-2 and J usage is TRBJ1-5; TRBD1 matches 10 bases. Trimming took 8 bases from V and 6 from J; bases not matched to a gene: 7. CDR1 is SGHTA and CDR2 is FQGNSA in the germline V gene. This CDR3 has 14 amino acids. CDR3 nucleotides: TGTGCCAGCTCGACAGGGGGCGCGGGTCAGCCCCAGCATTTT. Translation gives CASSTGGAGQPQHF.

The chain links TRBV30 to TRBJ1-2; D possibly corresponds to TRBD1 (5 bases). Deletions cut 6 bases from V and 4 bases from J, with 12 bases between. This CDR3 is built from 12 residues. Per the germline V gene, CDR1 is GTSNPN and CDR2 is SVGIG (reference sequence). Here the CDR3 reads CACPGAPYGYTF. CDR3 DNA sequence: TGTGCCTGCCCCGGGGCCCCCTATGGCTACACCTTC. Using reference TRBV30 and TRBJ1-2 for the parts outside the CDR3, the full variable domain is SQTIHQWPATLVQPVGSPLSLECTVEGTSNPNLYWYRQAAGRGLQLLFYSVGIGQISSEVPQNLSASRPQDRQFILSSKKLLLSDSGFYLCACPGAPYGYTFGSGTRLTVV.

V and J are TRBV6-2 or TRBV6-3 and TRBJ2-3; 8 bases match TRBD2. The V gene's germline CDR1 is MNHEY and CDR2 SVGEGT. V gave up 6 bases and J gave up 0 bases; unmatched junction bases: 8. The CDR3 loop spans 16 amino acids. CDR3 residues: CASSDYGGVSTDTQYF. CDR3 in DNA: TGTGCCAGCAGCGATTACGGGGGGGTTAGCACAGATACGCAGTATTTT.

The sample holds one count of this clone. The chain has TRBV30 and TRBJ2-2; D is ambiguous. This CDR3 has 12 amino acids. The V end lost 4 bases, the J end lost 0 bases, and 3 bases lay between the germline ends. Germline V lookup: CDR1 GTSNPN, CDR2 SVGIG (reference sequence). CDR3 amino acids: CAWNANTGELFF. The CDR3 nucleotides are TGTGCCTGGAATGCGAACACCGGGGAGCTGTTTTTT.

As regards this clone: A read error is possible here, since a much larger clone lies one base away. The chain recombines TRBV27 with TRBJ1-6; no clear D. Trimming removed 9 bases at V and 0 bases at J, with 9 bases between. Germline values: CDR1 MNHEY, CDR2 SMNVEV (reference sequence). The CDR3 runs to 14 residues. This CDR3 is CASQWSSYNSPLHF. The CDR3 nucleotides are TGTGCCAGTCAGTGGAGCTCCTATAATTCACCCCTCCACTTT.

The gene calls are TRBV18 and TRBJ1-2; D call uncertain. Trimming took 6 bases from V and 8 from J, leaving 22 bases between them. Germline values: CDR1 KGHSH, CDR2 LQKENI. There are 15 residues in the CDR3. The CDR3 is CASSGSRAPIMGYTF. The CDR3 DNA reads TGTGCCAGCTCTGGTTCTCGGGCCCCGATTATGGGCTACACCTTC.

There are a few counts of this clone. This rearrangement joins TRBV9 to TRBJ1-2; D is undetermined. The CDR3 has 15 residues. Germline assignment: CDR1 SGDLS and CDR2 YYNGEE. V was shortened by 4 bases and J by 4 bases, with 17 bases between the two germline ends. The CDR3: CASSPEDLIIYGYTF. The CDR3, as DNA: TGTGCCAGCAGCCCCGAGGACTTAATTATCTATGGCTACACCTTC.

This chain uses TRBV2 with TRBJ2-3, with 7 bases aligning to TRBD1. J was trimmed by 5 bases and V by 6 bases; bases with no gene match: 17. Germline V gives CDR1 SNHLY, CDR2 FYNNEI. The CDR3 loop spans 17 amino acids. The CDR3 loop reads CASRTGTARGLGDTQYF. CDR3 nucleotide sequence: TGTGCCAGCAGGACCGGGACAGCCCGCGGATTAGGAGATACGCAGTATTTT.